These 19 T cell receptor beta chains originate from one sample sequenced in a study of shared clonotypes between healthy human individuals. TCRdb's table, derived via immunoSEQ multiplex PCR, lists solely in-frame clones and lacks some. The sample records millions of clones, 90% to 95% being singletons. CD8 cells regarded as naive lacked CD45RO, were positively chosen for CCR7, and omitted terminally differentiated effector memory CD45RA+ cells. The sequencing sample was made of naive CD8+ T cells from PBMCs. Receptor source: a man aged 18 to 30 in good health. Some clones in this sample may be carry-over from other donors' samples.

The V gene is TRBV4-3, the J gene TRBJ2-7; a weak D match, TRBD1 (5 bases). The germline V gene encodes CDR1 LGHNA and CDR2 YSLEER. The CDR3 runs to 15 residues. The germline V and J ends were trimmed by 0 bases and 2 bases, with 11 bases remaining between them. DNA for the CDR3: TGCGCCAGCAGCCAAGATCTCCAGGACACCTACGAGCAGTACTTC. The encoded protein is CASSQDLQDTYEQYF.

The chain carries TRBV28 and TRBJ2-5, with TRBD2 identical over 8 bases. Looked up from germline, CDR1 is MDHEN and CDR2 is SYDVKM. The V segment lost 5 bases and the J segment 2 bases; nucleotides outside the gene matches: 7. This CDR3 has 15 residues. CDR3 residues: CASSAREGRQETQYF. The CDR3 DNA reads TGTGCCAGCAGTGCCCGGGAGGGGAGACAAGAGACCCAGTACTTC.

The sample holds a few counts of this clone. The gene calls are TRBV10-3 and TRBJ1-1; TRBD1 might be the D (5 bases). Germline-derived CDR1 and CDR2 are ENHRY and SYGVKD. V lost 8 bases and J 7 bases, leaving 17 bases between the germline ends. CDR3 size: 13 residues. The CDR3 bases are TGTGCCATCGCCCTAAGTTCCGGGGGTGAAGCTTTCTTT. Amino acids: CAIALSSGGEAFF.

V gene TRBV4-1 combines with J gene TRBJ2-7; 9 nucleotides line up with TRBD2. Looked up from germline, CDR1 is MGHRA and CDR2 is YSYEKL. Trimming cost V 1 base and J 8 bases; bases outside gene matches: 3. The CDR3 is 13 amino acids. The chain's CDR3 is CASSQGAGGQQYF. The CDR3 DNA reads TGCGCCAGCAGCCAAGGGGCGGGGGGGCAGCAGTACTTC.

The chain uses TRBV7-6 and TRBJ2-3; 9 bases fit TRBD1. This CDR3 has 15 residues. V was pared by 5 bases and J by 3 bases, with 6 bases of the junction left unmatched. Germline CDR1 SGHVS, CDR2 FNYEAQ. The CDR3: CASSRTGASTDTQYF. The CDR3 nucleotides are TGTGCCAGCAGCCGGACAGGGGCGTCGACAGATACGCAGTATTTT.

The rearrangement links TRBV13 to TRBJ2-2; 14 bases are shared with TRBD2. Losses at the gene ends were 5 bases for V and 4 bases for J; bases not matched to a gene: 9. CDR1 is PRHDT, CDR2 FYEKMQ, per germline (reference sequence). This CDR3 contains 18 residues. The CDR3 reads CASSPDPGLAGATGELFF. Here the CDR3 DNA reads TGTGCCAGCAGCCCGGATCCGGGACTAGCGGGAGCCACCGGGGAGCTGTTTTTT.

J is TRBJ1-4 and V is TRBV28; 8 positions match TRBD1. Germline V gene sequence: CDR1 MDHEN, CDR2 SYDVKM. The CDR3 covers 13 residues. Trimming removed 10 bases from V and 4 bases from J; junction bases left unmatched: 5. The CDR3 loop reads CAISGQDNEKLFF. The CDR3 nucleotides are TGTGCCATCTCGGGACAGGATAATGAAAAACTGTTTTTT.

To note about this clone: Other DNA sequences in the sample encode the same CDR3. The chain carries TRBV6-5 and TRBJ2-1; D is unresolved. This CDR3 spans 11 amino acids. Germline values: CDR1 MNHEY, CDR2 SVGAGI. V was trimmed by 4 bases and J by 7 bases, leaving 5 bases between them. Written as DNA, the CDR3 is TGTGCCAGCAGTTTGGGAAATGAGCAGTTCTTC. This codes for CASSLGNEQFF.

This chain joins TRBV5-5 and TRBJ2-1; D is unclear. CDR1 and CDR2 (germline): SGHKS, YYEKEE (reference sequence). The CDR3 runs to 13 residues. The germline V and J ends were trimmed by 1 base and 6 bases, with 8 bases remaining between them. CDR3 loop: CASSLFRVNEQFF. CDR3 bases: TGTGCCAGCAGCTTGTTTAGGGTCAATGAGCAGTTCTTC.

V is TRBV4-1 and J is TRBJ2-5; 8 bases are a match to TRBD2. Germline assignment: CDR1 MGHRA and CDR2 YSYEKL. J lost 1 base, V lost 5 bases, and 15 bases had no gene match. CDR3 size: 18 residues. The CDR3 reads CASSYQRSAGGRQETQYF. In DNA, the CDR3 is TGCGCCAGCAGCTACCAAAGGTCGGCGGGAGGCCGCCAAGAGACCCAGTACTTC.

The chain is built from TRBV29-1 and TRBJ2-1; 9 nucleotides match TRBD2. From germline, CDR1 is SQVTM and CDR2 ANQGSEA. The CDR3 length is 15 residues. The ends lost 4 bases at V and 9 bases at J; junction bases unmatched: 13. CDR3 coding DNA: TGCAGCGTTGCGGGGGGCGGGAGGGCCTCCTTTGAGCAGTTCTTC. Translation gives CSVAGGGRASFEQFF.

V and J are TRBV5-4 and TRBJ2-1; TRBD2 agrees at 9 bases. CDR3 length equals 16 residues. V was pared by 0 bases and J by 8 bases, with 9 bases of the junction left unmatched. In germline, CDR1 is SGHNT, CDR2 YYREEE (reference sequence). In DNA, the CDR3 is TGTGCCAGCAGCTTGGCTCGCGGGGGGGCTGGTGATGAGCAGTTCTTC. It is translated as CASSLARGGAGDEQFF.

CDR3 in amino acids: CASSRPRTSGSSEQYF. CDR3 DNA sequence: TGTGCCAGCAGCCGCCCTCGGACTAGCGGGTCATCCGAGCAGTACTTC. The chain joins TRBV7-2 to TRBJ2-7; 11 bases line up with TRBD2. The CDR3 consists of 16 residues. After removal of 5 bases from V and 6 bases from J, the junction contained 12 bases not matched to a gene. In germline, CDR1 is SGHTA, CDR2 FQGNSA.

V gene TRBV27 combines with J gene TRBJ2-1, with no clear D. Per the germline V gene, CDR1 is MNHEY and CDR2 is SMNVEV (reference sequence). V lost 4 bases and J lost 6, with 16 bases in between. The CDR3 length is 15 residues. This CDR3 reads CASSYIPPNGNEQFF. The DNA of the CDR3 is TGTGCCAGCAGTTACATACCCCCCAATGGCAATGAGCAGTTCTTC.

This clone was detected only once. The rearrangement joins TRBV6-1 to TRBJ2-1, with no clear D. This CDR3 is 11 amino acids long. Germline CDR1 MNHNS, CDR2 SASEGT. V lost 11 bases to trimming and J lost 7 bases, with 12 bases between them. Here the CDR3 DNA reads TGTGCCGGGGAAGATGGGAATGAGCAGTTCTTC. As protein: CAGEDGNEQFF.

The J gene is TRBJ2-1, the V gene TRBV7-3; 9 positions agree with TRBD2. Trimming removed 1 base from V and 6 bases from J; junction bases left unmatched: 13. Germline V lookup: CDR1 SGHTA, CDR2 FQGTGA. The CDR3 covers 18 residues. This CDR3 reads CASSLIGGVAGVPNEQFF. The DNA for the CDR3 is TGTGCCAGCAGCTTAATTGGGGGCGTAGCGGGGGTACCCAATGAGCAGTTCTTC.

This sequence joins TRBV15 and TRBJ2-1; D gene ambiguous. This CDR3 region has 13 residues. Deletions cut 4 bases from V and 3 bases from J, with 7 bases between. Per the germline V gene, CDR1 is LNHNV and CDR2 is YYDKDF (reference sequence). The CDR3 DNA reads TGTGCCACCAGCACCAACAGCTACAATGAGCAGTTCTTC. Amino acid sequence: CATSTNSYNEQFF.

The V gene is TRBV4-3, the J gene TRBJ1-2; 9 nucleotides match TRBD1. V was clipped by 5 bases and J by 4 bases; unmatched bases: 5. CDR3 length equals 14 residues. Germline CDR1 LGHNA, CDR2 YSLEER. The CDR3 DNA reads as TGCGCCAGCAGCTGGGACAGGGTAGGCTATGGCTACACCTTC. Protein sequence: CASSWDRVGYGYTF.

The rearrangement joins TRBV5-6 to TRBJ1-2, with D perhaps TRBD1 (5 bases). This CDR3 contains 14 residues. The V gene lost 5 bases and the J gene lost 7 bases, with 18 bases spanning the gap. Germline V lookup: CDR1 SGHDT, CDR2 YYEEEE. DNA for the CDR3: TGTGCCAGCAGTTTCGACAGCCCGCGGGGTGGCTACACCTTC. This sequence encodes CASSFDSPRGGYTF. The complete variable domain, with remaining parts taken from reference TRBV5-6 and TRBJ1-2, reads DAGVTQSPTHLIKTRGQQVTLRCSPKSGHDTVSWYQQALGQGPQFIFQYYEEEERQRGNFPDRFSGHQFPNYSSELNVNALLLGDSALYLCASSFDSPRGGYTFGSGTRLTVV.